One sample yielded the 32 T cell receptor beta chains listed below, sequenced in a study of blood T cell repertoires in COVID-19. TCRdb's table, derived via immunoSEQ multiplex PCR, lists solely in-frame clones and lacks some. The data contain roughly 85,000 clones, about nine tenths of them seen just once; the ten biggest clones take up 25% to 30%. The sample was peripheral blood. The receptors originated from a man in his fifties or sixties with active or convalescent COVID-19.

This rearrangement joins TRBV7-9 to TRBJ2-1; 9 bases are shared with TRBD1. Germline V gene sequence: CDR1 SEHNR, CDR2 FQNEAQ (reference sequence). The CDR3 has 16 residues. V lost 4 bases, J lost 5 bases, and 9 bases stayed unmatched. The CDR3 spells CASSSPDRGAHNEQFF. CDR3 sequence (DNA): TGTGCCAGCAGCTCCCCCGACAGGGGGGCACACAATGAGCAGTTCTTC.

This clone appeared a single time. The V call is TRBV5-1, the J call TRBJ1-2, with TRBD1 as a possible D gene (5 bases). V dropped 0 bases and J dropped 4 bases, with 19 bases sitting between them. The germline V gene encodes CDR1 SGHRS and CDR2 YFSETQ. This CDR3 spans 17 amino acids. CDR3 sequence reads: CASSLEPGRPTGYGYTF. Written as DNA, the CDR3 is TGCGCCAGCAGCTTGGAACCAGGGAGGCCCACTGGCTATGGCTACACCTTC.

This clone has a handful of counts. CDR3 amino acids: CASSSTGISPLHF. The CDR3 nucleotides are TGTGCCAGCAGTTCCACAGGGATTTCACCCCTCCACTTT. This sequence joins TRBV27 and TRBJ1-6; D possibly corresponds to TRBD1 (6 bases). In germline, CDR1 is MNHEY, CDR2 SMNVEV (reference sequence). This CDR3 is built from 13 residues. Trimming shortened V by 4 bases and J by 9 bases, and 10 bases separated the two germline ends.

J is TRBJ2-3 and V is TRBV28; tentative D call: TRBD1 (7 bases). The CDR3 spans 17 residues. From germline, CDR1 is MDHEN and CDR2 SYDVKM. V lost 6 bases and J 1 base, leaving 20 bases between the germline ends. The CDR3 is CASSTSSGRGGTDTQYF. In nucleotides, the CDR3 is TGTGCCAGCAGCACAAGTAGCGGCAGGGGGGGCACAGATACGCAGTATTTT.

The chain has TRBV24-1 and TRBJ2-3; the match to TRBD2 covers 16 bases. V shed 10 bases, J shed 4 bases, and the junction held 7 bases outside the gene matches. Germline CDR1 reads KGHDR; CDR2 reads SFDVKD. The CDR3 runs to 16 residues. CDR3 residues: CATSQGLAGGADTQYF. CDR3 in DNA: TGTGCCACATCCCAGGGACTAGCGGGAGGGGCAGATACGCAGTATTTT.

This rearrangement joins TRBV28 to TRBJ1-2; 8 nucleotides agree with TRBD1. V gave up 6 bases and J gave up 0 bases; unmatched junction bases: 6. The CDR3 sequence is 15 residues long. CDR1 is MDHEN and CDR2 is SYDVKM in the germline V gene. For the CDR3, the DNA is TGTGCCAGCAGCGGCCGGGACAGGTCTAACTATGGCTACACCTTC. Its translation is CASSGRDRSNYGYTF.

V usage is TRBV18 and J usage is TRBJ2-7; D possibly corresponds to TRBD2 (7 bases). From germline, CDR1 is KGHSH and CDR2 LQKENI. V was cut by 2 bases and J by 3 bases, with 14 bases left in between. CDR3 length: 15 amino acids. The CDR3 DNA follows: TGTGCCAGCTCACCAACGGGGGGCGGAAACTACGAGCAGTACTTC. As protein: CASSPTGGGNYEQYF.

This chain links TRBV12-3 or TRBV12-4 with TRBJ2-2, with D possibly being TRBD1 (5 bases). This CDR3 is built from 13 residues. With 5 bases removed from V and 6 bases from J, the gap between germline ends came to 10 bases. The CDR3, as DNA: TGTGCCAGCAGTCCAAGGGGTTCCGGGGAGCTGTTTTTT. Amino acids: CASSPRGSGELFF.

The chain carries TRBV7-8 and TRBJ2-7; the match to TRBD1 covers 11 bases. The CDR3 totals 17 residues. The junction had 13 bases not matched to a gene; V was cut back by 5 bases and J by 4 bases. Per germline, CDR1 SGHVS and CDR2 FQNEAQ. CDR3 nucleotide sequence: TGTGCCAGCAGCCCCCCCGCCGGACAGGGGGCTATGTACGAGCAGTACTTC. Translation: CASSPPAGQGAMYEQYF.

The chain has TRBV19 and TRBJ1-2, with 7 bases identical to TRBD1. V shed 11 bases, J shed 4 bases, and the junction held 7 bases outside the gene matches. The CDR3 length is 12 residues. The germline gives CDR1 LNHDA, CDR2 SQIVND (reference sequence). The CDR3 nucleotides read TGTGCCGGACACAGGGGACTCTATGGCTACACCTTC. This gives the protein CAGHRGLYGYTF.

This chain connects TRBV30 to TRBJ2-3; 7 nucleotides line up with TRBD2. Germline trimming cut 4 bases from V and 2 bases from J; bases unmatched to any gene: 3. Germline V gives CDR1 GTSNPN, CDR2 SVGIG (reference sequence). The CDR3 sequence is 13 residues long. CDR3 nucleotides: TGTGCCTGGAAACTAGCGTACACAGATACGCAGTATTTT. Translated, it gives CAWKLAYTDTQYF.

V and J are TRBV7-2 and TRBJ1-2; D gene ambiguous. The V gene's germline CDR1 is SGHTA and CDR2 FQGNSA. Trimming cost V 2 bases and J 5 bases, with 15 bases left between them. The CDR3 length is 15 residues. The CDR3 protein is CASSLRPFRRYGYTF. The CDR3 nucleotides are TGTGCCAGCAGCTTAAGACCCTTTCGGCGGTATGGCTACACCTTC.

The V and J genes are TRBV28 and TRBJ2-7; 7 bases fit TRBD2. Per germline, CDR1 MDHEN and CDR2 SYDVKM. The junction had 8 bases not matched to a gene; V was cut back by 3 bases and J by 3 bases. CDR3 length equals 15 residues. CDR3 nucleotide sequence: TGTGCCAGCAGTTTTAACGGGCGGGAGAGCTACGAGCAGTACTTC. Encoded protein: CASSFNGRESYEQYF.

J is TRBJ1-1 and V is TRBV19, with a tentative D call TRBD1 (5 bases). Trimming shortened V by 7 bases and J by 3 bases, and 12 bases separated the two germline ends. This CDR3 has 13 amino acids. Germline CDR1 LNHDA, CDR2 SQIVND (reference sequence). CDR3: CASNGRVDTEAFF. The CDR3 DNA reads as TGTGCCAGTAACGGCAGGGTAGACACTGAAGCTTTCTTT.

The rearrangement uses TRBV14 and TRBJ2-5; D possibly corresponds to TRBD1 (5 bases). V was pared by 0 bases and J by 9 bases, with 11 bases between. The germline gives CDR1 SGHDN, CDR2 FVKESK. The CDR3 extends over 13 amino acids. In DNA, the CDR3 is TGTGCCAGCAGCCAAGATCTGCAGGGATCCCAGTACTTC. The encoded protein is CASSQDLQGSQYF.

The gene calls are TRBV30 and TRBJ1-3; D gene uncertain. The germline gives CDR1 GTSNPN, CDR2 SVGIG (reference sequence). The CDR3 extends over 14 amino acids. The V end was cut by 4 bases, the J end by 0 bases, with 10 bases between. CDR3 coding DNA: TGTGCCTGGACCAGGCAGAGCTCTGGAAACACCATATATTTT. Protein product: CAWTRQSSGNTIYF.

CDR3 sequence: CASSLTRWRAWQETQYF. For the CDR3, the DNA is TGTGCCAGCAGCTTAACCCGCTGGCGGGCTTGGCAAGAGACCCAGTACTTC. The chain joins TRBV7-9 to TRBJ2-5, with a weak D call TRBD2 (5 bases). Germline lookup yields CDR1 SEHNR and CDR2 FQNEAQ (reference sequence). V dropped 2 bases and J dropped 2 bases, with 18 bases sitting between them. The CDR3 length is 17 residues.

The rearrangement links TRBV11-2 to TRBJ1-6, with 7 bases matching TRBD1. CDR1 SGHAT and CDR2 FQNNGV come from the germline V gene. The CDR3 is made up of 17 amino acids. The trim removed 3 bases at V and 6 bases at J, leaving 11 bases unmatched. CDR3 protein: CASSFRGEGAGNSPLHF. The CDR3 DNA follows: TGTGCCAGCAGCTTTAGGGGCGAGGGGGCGGGTAATTCACCCCTCCACTTT.

This clone appeared a single time. The chain uses TRBV6-2 or TRBV6-3 and TRBJ1-6, with 9 positions matching TRBD1. V dropped 6 bases and J dropped 9; count of bases not matched to a gene: 12. Germline-derived CDR1 and CDR2 are MNHEY and SVGEGT. This CDR3 comprises 16 residues. The CDR3 is CASSEPSGTGTSPLHF. DNA of the CDR3: TGTGCCAGCAGCGAACCGAGCGGGACAGGGACTTCACCCCTCCACTTT.

This clone was detected only once. V is TRBV3-1 (or the pseudogene TRBV3-2) and J is TRBJ1-6; perhaps TRBD1 as D (6 bases). This CDR3 contains 15 residues. Looked up from germline, CDR1 is LGHDT and CDR2 is YNNKEL (reference sequence). Between the trimmed V and J ends, which lost 4 bases and 8 bases, there was a span of 15 bases. For the CDR3, the DNA is TGTGCCAGCAGCCTCGGGGGGGCCAGTTATTCACCCCTCCACTTT. This translates into CASSLGGASYSPLHF.

CDR3 DNA: TGTGCCAGCAGGATGACAGGGGGTTTAGGTCAGCCCCAGCATTTT. Translation: CASRMTGGLGQPQHF. The chain has TRBV6-5 and TRBJ1-5; 9 positions match TRBD1. Looked up from germline, CDR1 is MNHEY and CDR2 is SVGAGI. This CDR3 contains 15 residues. With V trimmed by 6 bases and J by 6 bases, 9 bases remained unmatched.

The V gene is TRBV12-3 or TRBV12-4, the J gene TRBJ2-4, with a possible D match to TRBD1 (5 bases). Between the trimmed V and J ends, which lost 3 bases and 6 bases, there was a span of 6 bases. This CDR3 contains 12 residues. CDR3 amino acids: CASSFDRNIQYF. In DNA form, the CDR3 reads TGTGCCAGCAGTTTCGACAGAAACATTCAGTACTTC.

The genes are TRBV11-2 and TRBJ1-6; D ambiguous. Trimming removed 1 base from V and 9 bases from J, with 10 bases in between. From germline, CDR1 is SGHAT and CDR2 FQNNGV. The CDR3 extends over 14 amino acids. In DNA form, the CDR3 reads TGTGCCAGCAGCTTAGTAGACTTTTCTTCACCCCTCCACTTT. Protein sequence: CASSLVDFSSPLHF.

This chain joins TRBV7-2 and TRBJ1-2, with TRBD1 matching 11 bases. This CDR3 spans 16 amino acids. V shed 5 bases, J shed 6 bases, and the junction held 11 bases outside the gene matches. In germline, CDR1 is SGHTA, CDR2 FQGNSA. The CDR3 nucleotides are TGTGCCAGCAGCCGTACCGGGACAGGGGGGCGGCATGGCTACACCTTC. The encoded protein is CASSRTGTGGRHGYTF.

The genes are TRBV29-1 and TRBJ2-1; 13 bases match TRBD2. The CDR3 sequence is 20 residues long. With V trimmed by 1 base and J by 0 bases, 12 bases remained unmatched. From germline, CDR1 is SQVTM and CDR2 ANQGSEA. CDR3 sequence reads: CSVEVYHTSGRVGSYNEQFF. The CDR3 bases are TGCAGCGTTGAAGTTTATCATACTAGCGGGAGGGTCGGCTCCTACAATGAGCAGTTCTTC.

The V gene is TRBV7-2, the J gene TRBJ1-4, with D uncertain. Germline CDR1 SGHTA, CDR2 FQGNSA. Trimming took off 1 base at V and 8 bases at J, with 8 bases between the two ends. The CDR3 length is 13 residues. This CDR3 reads CASSLVVREKLFF. The CDR3 coding sequence is TGTGCCAGCAGCTTAGTAGTGAGGGAAAAACTGTTTTTT.

The chain is built from TRBV28 and TRBJ1-5; possible D gene TRBD1, 5 bases. This CDR3 is 14 amino acids long. Germline V gives CDR1 MDHEN, CDR2 SYDVKM. Trimming pared 7 bases from V and 1 base from J, leaving 11 bases between. The chain's CDR3 is CASTTGMSNQPQHF. The CDR3 nucleotides read TGTGCCAGCACTACAGGTATGAGCAATCAGCCCCAGCATTTT.

This clone was seen a few times. V usage is TRBV30 and J usage is TRBJ1-2; TRBD1 aligns across 8 bases. From germline, CDR1 is GTSNPN and CDR2 SVGIG (reference sequence). V lost 2 bases, J lost 6 bases, and 5 bases stayed unmatched. The CDR3 is 13 residues long. The CDR3 nucleotides read TGTGCCTGGAGTCCAGGGGGCGCGAATGGCTACACCTTC. Amino acid sequence: CAWSPGGANGYTF.

V gene TRBV24-1 combines with J gene TRBJ2-3, with D possibly being TRBD2 (6 bases). The CDR3 covers 14 residues. Germline V gives CDR1 KGHDR, CDR2 SFDVKD. Trimming left V 4 bases short and J 6 bases short, with 13 bases between. In DNA, the CDR3 is TGTGCCACCAGTGACGGGGCGGGGAGGGATACGCAGTATTTT. Translated, it gives CATSDGAGRDTQYF.

This clone was picked up one time. The gene calls are TRBV19 and TRBJ2-1; the match to TRBD1 covers 9 bases. V lost 5 bases and J lost 7; bases outside the gene matches: 12. Germline CDR1 reads LNHDA; CDR2 reads SQIVND (reference sequence). CDR3 length: 16 residues. The CDR3, as DNA: TGTGCCAGTAGTGGGGACCGGGACAGGGTTTTGAATGAGCAGTTCTTC. This codes for CASSGDRDRVLNEQFF.

This sequence joins TRBV6-2 or TRBV6-3 and TRBJ2-1, with D perhaps matching TRBD2 (7 bases). Per germline, CDR1 MNHEY and CDR2 SVGEGT. CDR3 length: 18 residues. The V gene lost 4 bases and the J gene lost 4 bases, with 23 bases spanning the gap. CDR3 sequence (DNA): TGTGCCAGCAGTTTCGATCCGGCGGGGGCCCTCCGTTACAATGAGCAGTTCTTC. It codes for CASSFDPAGALRYNEQFF.

The rearrangement uses TRBV9 and TRBJ2-6, with TRBD1 as a possible D gene (5 bases). The CDR3 has 15 residues. Trimming removed 3 bases at V and 8 bases at J, with 15 bases between. Germline V lookup: CDR1 SGDLS, CDR2 YYNGEE. The CDR3 nucleotides are TGTGCCAGCAGCGGAGGACCCAGGGCCCCCAACGTCCTGACTTTC. It yields the protein CASSGGPRAPNVLTF.